The sequence of this T cell receptor beta chain was determined in a study of cytomegalovirus exposure and HLA in healthy donors. With 60 Vbeta and 13 Jbeta primers, the PCR was carried out. Original processing methods: It was a later analysis that counted tens of millions of unique TCR beta chains, of which around 11 million were shared. Generated by immunoSEQ multiplex PCR, the TCRdb table keeps only in-frame clones and is missing some. D and trimming come from the DNA, and the V and J calls and clone size come from that table. The sample shows about 150,000 clones, about three quarters of them seen only once. Note on this clone: The antigen remains undetermined.

Study findings and constraints: Available immune exposure information covered CMV serostatus only.

Trimming removed 3 bases from V and 4 bases from J; junction bases left unmatched: 6. Germline V gene data show CDR1 as LGHNA and CDR2 as YNFKEQ. The CDR3 sequence is 15 residues long. This TCR derives from a woman between 35 and 50 years old in good health and CMV-seronegative. This chain uses TRBV4-2 with TRBJ2-5; 9 bases fit TRBD1. Sequenced: PBMCs. In DNA form, the CDR3 reads TGTGCCAGCAGCCATCGGGACAGGGTATCAGAGACCCAGTACTTC. It codes for CASSHRDRVSETQYF.